The 11 T cell receptor beta chains given below trace back to one sample, sequenced in a study of T cells in Graves' hyperthyroidism and ophthalmopathy. From RNA transcripts, TCR beta CDR3 regions were amplified. The TCR CDR3 was amplified in a first-round RT-PCR using the HTBI primer set. TCRdb passed the multiplex PCR reads through MiXCR, listing each CDR3 protein once. Of under 650,000 distinct CDR3 sequences in the sample, about 16% were seen once. The specimen sequenced was blood. The receptors come from a woman in her twenties or thirties with Graves' hyperthyroidism.

The V call is TRBV19, the J call TRBJ2-3, with 12 bases matching TRBD2. The CDR3 extends over 16 amino acids. In germline, CDR1 is LNHDA, CDR2 SQIVND (reference sequence). Trimming removed 3 bases from V and 2 bases from J; junction bases left unmatched: 3. This CDR3 is CASSIGLAGHTDTQYF. CDR3 bases: TGTGCCAGTAGTATCGGACTAGCGGGACACACAGATACGCAGTATTTT. Variable domain in full (rest from reference TRBV19 and TRBJ2-3): DGGITQSPKYLFRKEGQNVTLSCEQNLNHDAMYWYRQDPGQGLRLIYYSQIVNDFQKGDIAEGYSVSREKKESFPLTVTSAQKNPTAFYLCASSIGLAGHTDTQYFGPGTRLTVL.

The chain uses TRBV28 and TRBJ2-3; 10 positions match TRBD2. There are 14 residues in the CDR3. In germline, CDR1 is MDHEN, CDR2 SYDVKM. Trimming at V came to 6 bases and at J to 5 bases, leaving 5 bases not matched to a gene. The CDR3 loop reads CASSPASGRDTQYF. CDR3 DNA sequence: TGTGCCAGCAGCCCAGCTAGCGGGAGAGATACGCAGTATTTT.

This chain joins TRBV19 and TRBJ2-2; the D gene is possibly TRBD1 (6 bases). The CDR3 contains 16 residues. Germline assignment: CDR1 LNHDA and CDR2 SQIVND (reference sequence). V was pared by 5 bases and J by 7 bases, with 20 bases between. The CDR3 bases are TGTGCCAGTAGTCCCTGGGACAACCTGGACGTCGGGGAGCTGTTTTTT. Its protein is CASSPWDNLDVGELFF.

This clonotype was counted once. A clone one base away is much larger, so this may be a read error. V gene TRBV29-1 combines with J gene TRBJ2-5; no definite D call. Trimming removed 6 bases at V and 5 bases at J, with 16 bases between. The CDR3 runs 13 residues. Germline V CDR1 and CDR2: SQVTM, ANQGSEA. The CDR3 region is CSVAEDHGETQYF. For the CDR3, the DNA is TGCAGCGTCGCCGAGGACCACGGGGAGACCCAGTACTTC.

This clonotype has ten or more counts. V gene TRBV11-1 combines with J gene TRBJ2-1; D is possibly TRBD1 (5 bases). In germline, CDR1 is SGHAT, CDR2 FQDESV (reference sequence). The CDR3 has 13 residues. Trimming left V 1 base short and J 7 bases short, with 8 bases between. CDR3 residues: CASSLGSGNEQFF. Here the CDR3 DNA reads TGTGCCAGCAGCTTAGGGTCAGGGAATGAGCAGTTCTTC. Variable domain in full (rest from reference TRBV11-1 and TRBJ2-1): EAEVAQSPRYKITEKSQAVAFWCDPISGHATLYWYRQILGQGPELLVQFQDESVVDDSQLPKDRFSAERLKGVDSTLKIQPAELGDSAMYLCASSLGSGNEQFFGPGTRLTVL.

This clonotype appeared many times. A read error may produce the germline difference seen at one junction end. This chain links TRBV18 with TRBJ2-3; D unresolved. CDR1 KGHSH and CDR2 LQKENI come from the germline V gene. The CDR3 length is 15 residues. The DNA of the CDR3 is TGTGCCAGCTCACCAAGTGCGCCCGGCACGGATACGCAGTATTTT. Translating gives CASSPSAPGTDTQYF.

The V gene is TRBV30, the J gene TRBJ1-5; D gene uncertain. Trimming removed 1 base at V and 4 bases at J, with 8 bases between. The CDR3 contains 13 residues. Germline V gives CDR1 GTSNPN, CDR2 SVGIG (reference sequence). In DNA, the CDR3 is TGTGCCTGGAGTGGGGCTCATAATCAGCCCCAGCATTTT. Translated: CAWSGAHNQPQHF.

This clonotype was picked up one time. A much larger clone is a single base away; this may be a read error. The rearrangement joins TRBV12-3 or TRBV12-4 to TRBJ2-3, with D perhaps TRBD1 or TRBD2 (5 bases each). The V and J ends lost 4 bases and 3 bases respectively, with 17 bases between them. This CDR3 contains 16 residues. The CDR3 bases are TGTGCCAGCAGTTCCTTCGGGGCATTGATGACAGATACGCAGTATTTT. Its protein product is CASSSFGALMTDTQYF.

In its sample, this clonotype was seen many times. V usage is TRBV28 and J usage is TRBJ2-7; possibly TRBD2 for D (6 bases). Germline V lookup: CDR1 MDHEN, CDR2 SYDVKM. CDR3 length equals 13 residues. The V gene lost 10 bases and the J gene lost 6 bases, with 19 bases spanning the gap. The CDR3 reads CATRRERESEQYF. The DNA of the CDR3 is TGTGCCACCAGGAGGGAAAGGGAGTCCGAGCAGTACTTC. Full variable domain (rest looked up from reference TRBV28 and TRBJ2-7): DVKVTQSSRYLVKRTGEKVFLECVQDMDHENMFWYRQDPGLGLRLIYFSYDVKMKEKGDIPEGYSVSREKKERFSLILESASTNQTSMYLCATRRERESEQYFGPGTRLTVT.

The V and J genes are TRBV2 and TRBJ1-1, with 7 bases identical to TRBD1. The CDR3 runs to 14 residues. The ends lost 5 bases at V and 3 bases at J; junction bases unmatched: 6. The V gene's germline CDR1 is SNHLY and CDR2 FYNNEI. CDR3 residues: CASSSGGRDTEAFF. The CDR3 coding sequence is TGTGCCAGCAGTTCAGGGGGAAGGGACACTGAAGCTTTCTTT.

This chain connects TRBV15 to TRBJ2-6, with D unclear. Looked up from germline, CDR1 is LNHNV and CDR2 is YYDKDF (reference sequence). V was pared by 1 base and J by 5 bases, with 3 bases between. The CDR3 spans 13 residues. The CDR3 reads CATSRVRANVLTF. The CDR3 DNA sequence: TGTGCCACCAGCAGAGTTAGGGCCAACGTCCTGACTTTC. Full variable domain (rest looked up from reference TRBV15 and TRBJ2-6): DAMVIQNPRYQVTQFGKPVTLSCSQTLNHNVMYWYQQKSSQAPKLLFHYYDKDFNNEADTPDNFQSRRPNTSFCFLDIRSPGLGDTAMYLCATSRVRANVLTFGAGSRLTVL.